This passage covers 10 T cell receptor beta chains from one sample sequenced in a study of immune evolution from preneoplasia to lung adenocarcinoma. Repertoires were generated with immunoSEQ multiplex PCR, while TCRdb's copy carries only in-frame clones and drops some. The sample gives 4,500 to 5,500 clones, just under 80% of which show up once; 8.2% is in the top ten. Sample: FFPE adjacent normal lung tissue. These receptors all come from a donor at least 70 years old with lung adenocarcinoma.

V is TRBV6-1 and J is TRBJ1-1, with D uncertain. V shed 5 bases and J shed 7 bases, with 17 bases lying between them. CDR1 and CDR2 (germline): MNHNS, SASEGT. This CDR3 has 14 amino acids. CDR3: CASSLLTGTIEAFF. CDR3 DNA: TGTGCCAGCAGTCTACTTACGGGAACTATTGAAGCTTTCTTT.

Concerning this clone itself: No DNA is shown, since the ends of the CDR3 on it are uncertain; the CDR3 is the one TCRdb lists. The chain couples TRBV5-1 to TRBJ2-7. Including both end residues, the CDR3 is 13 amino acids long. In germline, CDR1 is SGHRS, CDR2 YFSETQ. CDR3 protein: CASSFGSGTRGRF.

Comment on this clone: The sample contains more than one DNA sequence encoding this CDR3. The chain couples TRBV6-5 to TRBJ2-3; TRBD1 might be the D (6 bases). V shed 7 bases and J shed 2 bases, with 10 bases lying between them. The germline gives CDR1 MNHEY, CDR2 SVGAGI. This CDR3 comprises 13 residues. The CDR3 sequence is CASKDRYTDTQYF. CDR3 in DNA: TGTGCCAGCAAGGACAGATACACAGATACGCAGTATTTT.

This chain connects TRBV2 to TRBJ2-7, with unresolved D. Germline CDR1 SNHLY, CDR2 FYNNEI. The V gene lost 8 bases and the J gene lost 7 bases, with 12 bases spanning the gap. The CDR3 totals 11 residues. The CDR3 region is CASRQVWEQYF. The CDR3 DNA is TGTGCCAGCCGACAAGTCTGGGAGCAGTACTTC.

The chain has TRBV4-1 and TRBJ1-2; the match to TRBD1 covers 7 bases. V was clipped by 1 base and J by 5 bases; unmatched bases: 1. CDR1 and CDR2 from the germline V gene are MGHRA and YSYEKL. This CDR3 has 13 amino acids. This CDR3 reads CASSQGRGYGYTF. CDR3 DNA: TGCGCCAGCAGCCAAGGCAGGGGGTATGGCTACACCTTC.

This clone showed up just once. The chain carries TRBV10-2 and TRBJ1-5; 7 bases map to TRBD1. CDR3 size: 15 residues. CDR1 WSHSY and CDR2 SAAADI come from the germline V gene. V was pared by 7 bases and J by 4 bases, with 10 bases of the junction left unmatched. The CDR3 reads CASTRTGLENQPQHF. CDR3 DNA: TGCGCCAGCACCCGGACAGGACTTGAGAATCAGCCCCAGCATTTT.

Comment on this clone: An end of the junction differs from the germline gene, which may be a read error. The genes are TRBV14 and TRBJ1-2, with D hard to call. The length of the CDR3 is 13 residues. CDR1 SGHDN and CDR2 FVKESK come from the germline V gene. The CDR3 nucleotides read TGTGCCAGCAGCCCAACACAGAGCTATGGCTACACCTTT. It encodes CASSPTQSYGYTF.

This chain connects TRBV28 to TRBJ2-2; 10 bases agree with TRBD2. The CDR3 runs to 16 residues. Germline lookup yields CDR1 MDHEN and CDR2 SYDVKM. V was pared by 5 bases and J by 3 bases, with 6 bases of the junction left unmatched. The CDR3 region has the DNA TGTGCCAGCAGTGACCTAGCGGGAGAGGACACCGGGGAGCTGTTTTTT. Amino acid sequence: CASSDLAGEDTGELFF.

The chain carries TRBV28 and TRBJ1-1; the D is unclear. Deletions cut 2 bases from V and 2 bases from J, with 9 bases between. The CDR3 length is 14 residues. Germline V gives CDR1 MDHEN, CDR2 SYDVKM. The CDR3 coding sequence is TGTGCCAGCAGTTTAGTGCAGGCCAACACTGAAGCTTTCTTT. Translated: CASSLVQANTEAFF. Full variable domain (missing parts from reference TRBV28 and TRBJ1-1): DVKVTQSSRYLVKRTGEKVFLECVQDMDHENMFWYRQDPGLGLRLIYFSYDVKMKEKGDIPEGYSVSREKKERFSLILESASTNQTSMYLCASSLVQANTEAFFGQGTRLTVV.

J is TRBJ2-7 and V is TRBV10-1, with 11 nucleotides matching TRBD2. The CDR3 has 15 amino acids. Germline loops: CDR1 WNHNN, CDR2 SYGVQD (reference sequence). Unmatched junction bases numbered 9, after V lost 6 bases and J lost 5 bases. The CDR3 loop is CASSPTSGSIHEQYF. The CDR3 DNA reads TGCGCCAGCAGCCCAACTAGCGGGAGTATCCACGAGCAGTACTTC.